The table lists the clone carrying this T cell receptor (beta chain) with a count of one. Its antigen is as yet unknown. This table comes from immunoSEQ multiplex PCR, and its TCRdb copy is limited to in-frame clones, with some not included. Of over 60,000 clones in the sample, 80% were seen once. This sample was taken from a study of T cell repertoires and HLA-DP antigens. V gave up 3 bases and J gave up 1 base; unmatched junction bases: 3. CDR3 length: 15 residues. Germline CDR1 LNHNV, CDR2 YYDKDF (reference sequence). The receptor's source is a man between 60 and 75 years old in good health and CMV-seronegative. The genes are TRBV15 and TRBJ1-3; 7 bases align to TRBD1. The sequenced sample consisted of CD4+ T cells from PBMCs. The CDR3 DNA follows: TGTGCCACCAGCAGGAGCAGGGGGTCTGGAAACACCATATATTTT. It translates to CATSRSRGSGNTIYF.